This record concerns one TCR beta chain sequence. This CDR3 region has 19 residues. The V and J ends lost 4 bases and 3 bases, in that order; junction bases with no gene match: 15. Germline CDR1 is SGHTA and CDR2 is FQGTGA. Here immunoSEQ multiplex PCR was the method, and the copy in TCRdb shows in-frame clones only, minus some. Of around 86,000 clones listed, approximately 88% were seen once; the top ten hold 12%. The sample originates from a study of blood T cell repertoires in COVID-19. Study as a whole: Samples came from the United States, Italy and Spain, spanning acute and convalescent COVID-19.

The chain couples TRBV7-3 to TRBJ2-1; 10 nucleotides align to TRBD2. Sequencing was carried out using peripheral blood. This sequence originates from a human donor in a cohort sampled during active COVID-19. The chain's CDR3 is CASSSDSGRALRVYNEQFF. DNA for the CDR3: TGTGCCAGCAGCTCAGACAGCGGGAGGGCTCTAAGGGTCTACAATGAGCAGTTCTTC.